This T cell receptor beta chain was retrieved from a study of cytomegalovirus exposure and HLA in healthy donors. About this clone itself: Its antigen is not known.

The PCR contained 60 Vbeta and 13 Jbeta primers. The assay was immunoSEQ multiplex PCR, and TCRdb's table has in-frame clones only and misses some. Of 150,000 to 200,000 clones listed, approximately 81% are singletons. Regarding the study as a whole: Across donors, sequencing depth was assumed by presence/absence analyses to be roughly uniform. Per a prior analysis, the majority of TCR beta V segments were productive roughly 87% or roughly 30% of the time. Cytomegalovirus association was assigned to more than 150 TCR beta chains.

Samples came from healthy bone marrow donors. V lost 0 bases and J 2 bases, leaving 5 bases between the germline ends. Germline loops: CDR1 SGHRS, CDR2 YFSETQ. CDR3 length: 14 amino acids. Source material: PBMCs. V is TRBV5-1 and J is TRBJ2-2; D uncertain. The clonotype comes from a woman aged 25 to 45 in good health and CMV-seronegative. CDR3 in amino acids: CASSLGLNTGELFF. In DNA, the CDR3 is TGCGCCAGCAGCTTGGGACTTAACACCGGGGAGCTGTTTTTT.